The rows below give T cell receptor beta chains drawn from one sample of a study of control samples from healthy donors and cancer patients. The method was immunoSEQ multiplex PCR; TCRdb's version includes in-frame clones alone and lacks a portion of them. Among roughly 180,000 clones listed, around 94% were seen once. The sequencing sample was made of blood. The source is a young woman in good health. Each CDR3 is given with its conserved first and last residue. The order of the fields is clone size, D gene, V gene, J gene, CDR3 DNA, CDR3 protein. D genes are given only for firm matches. Size is omitted from some rows. Given values are once, few, many or a class for expanded clones.

NA	TRBD1	TRBV5-1	TRBJ1-2	TGCGCCAGCAGCTTGGATGGGGACAGGGTTAGGAACACCTGGCGCTACACCTTC	CASSLDGDRVRNTWRYTF
NA	TRBD1	TRBV5-5	TRBJ2-7	TGTGCCAGCAGCGCGGGACAGGGGTCTGGCTACGAGCAGTACTTC	CASSAGQGSGYEQYF
NA	NA	TRBV28	TRBJ1-5	TGTGCCAGCAGTTGGGGGTATCAGCCCCAGCATTTT	CASSWGYQPQHF
NA	TRBD1	TRBV9	TRBJ1-2	TGTGCCAGCAGCCTAGGGACAGGGGTAGATGGCTACACCTTC	CASSLGTGVDGYTF
once	NA	TRBV4-1	TRBJ1-1	TGCGCCAGCAGCCAAGTATGGGGGGCGAACACTGAAGCTTTCTTT	CASSQVWGANTEAFF
NA	NA	TRBV6-5	TRBJ1-5	TGTGCCAGCGGGCCCAACGGGTATAGCAATCAGCCCCAGCATTTT	CASGPNGYSNQPQHF
NA	NA	TRBV7-6	TRBJ1-5	TGTGCCAGCAGCTCGGGCCTATTTTATAGCAATCAGCCCCAGCATTTT	CASSSGLFYSNQPQHF
NA	NA	TRBV19	TRBJ2-7	TGTGCCAGTAGTACCCTAACAGGCTACGAGCAGTACTTC	CASSTLTGYEQYF
NA	NA	TRBV7-3	TRBJ1-6	TGTGCCAGCAGCTTAGCGGTTTGGGGTTCACCCCTCCACTTT	CASSLAVWGSPLHF
NA	NA	TRBV10-2	TRBJ1-1	TGCGCCAGCAGTATAACAGGGTTGGGGTCTGAAGCTTTCTTT	CASSITGLGSEAFF
NA	NA	TRBV7-9	TRBJ1-2	TGTGCCAGCAGCAAACGTGTGACAGATGGCTACACCTTC	CASSKRVTDGYTF
once	NA	TRBV11-3	TRBJ2-7	TGTGCCAGCAGCTTAGAGTTAGTCCAGTCCCGGGACCTTTACCGTTTCGCAGAGCAGTACTTC	CASSLELVQSRDLYRFAEQYF
NA	TRBD1	TRBV11-1	TRBJ2-5	TGTGCCAGCAGCACGCGACAGGGCGGAGAGACCCAGTACTTC	CASSTRQGGETQYF
NA	TRBD1	TRBV15	TRBJ1-5	TGTGCCACCAGCAGCGGGCGGACAGGGCGCGATCAGCCCCAGCATTTT	CATSSGRTGRDQPQHF
once	TRBD1	TRBV29-1	TRBJ1-1	TGCAGCGTTCATCGACAGGGCTGGCGGGACTTGAACACTGAAGCTTTCTTT	CSVHRQGWRDLNTEAFF
NA	NA	TRBV15	TRBJ1-1	TGTGCCACCAGCAGAGGCGTTGTAACACCGCAACCGAACACTGAAGCTTTCTTT	CATSRGVVTPQPNTEAFF
NA	NA	TRBV18	TRBJ2-3	TGTGCCAGCTCACCTAAGCTCCGGGCTGTGGCAGATACGCAGTATTTT	CASSPKLRAVADTQYF
NA	NA	TRBV28	TRBJ2-5	TGTGCCAGCAGTTCCCCCCGGCAAGAGACCCAGTACTTC	CASSSPRQETQYF
NA	NA	TRBV6-2/TRBV6-3	TRBJ2-4	TGTGCCAGCAGTTACCGCCCGGGGATCACAAACATTCAGTACTTC	CASSYRPGITNIQYF
NA	TRBD1	TRBV7-2	TRBJ1-5	TGTGCCAGCAGCTTGACAGGGGGAAATCAGCCCCAGCATTTT	CASSLTGGNQPQHF
once	NA	TRBV4-1	TRBJ1-4	TGCGCCAGCAGCCAGCTGGGACCGGAAAAACTGTTTTTT	CASSQLGPEKLFF
NA	NA	TRBV21-1	TRBJ1-1	TGTGCCAGCAGCAAAGAGGGGACAGGGGGCGAATGGAACACTGAAGCTTTCTTT	CASSKEGTGGEWNTEAFF
NA	NA	TRBV4-1	TRBJ2-2	TGCGCCAGCAGCCTTCTACCTCACCGGGAGCTGTTTTTT	CASSLLPHRELFF
NA	NA	TRBV19	TRBJ2-7	TGTGCCAGTAGCCAACCCCAGGGGTGGGGCGAGCAGTACTTC	CASSQPQGWGEQYF
NA	NA	TRBV19	TRBJ1-6	TGTGCCAGTAGTATGTATCCTCGTTCACCCCTCCACTTT	CASSMYPRSPLHF
NA	TRBD1	TRBV7-9	TRBJ1-1	TGTGCCAGTGATCCGGGACAGGGGGACACTGAAGCTTTCTTT	CASDPGQGDTEAFF
NA	NA	TRBV18	TRBJ2-1	TGTGCCAGCTCACCAGGCCTCAATGAGCAGTTCTTC	CASSPGLNEQFF
NA	NA	TRBV10-1	TRBJ2-7	TGCGCCAGCAGTGAGGGGCCCCGGGCGTACGAGCAGTACTTC	CASSEGPRAYEQYF
NA	TRBD2	TRBV15	TRBJ2-3	TGTGCCACCAGCAGAGATCTGGGGGGGTTGAACACAGATACGCAGTATTTT	CATSRDLGGLNTDTQYF
NA	NA	TRBV2	TRBJ1-4	TGTGCCAGCAGGAAACCAACCCTCAGGGCGGATGAAAAACTGTTTTTT	CASRKPTLRADEKLFF
NA	NA	TRBV27	TRBJ1-1	TGTGCCAGCAACCCCTCGGGACTGTCGAACACTGAAGCTTTCTTT	CASNPSGLSNTEAFF
NA	NA	TRBV7-9	TRBJ2-1	TGTGCCACCGAGCTAGCGAGCTCCTACAATGAGCAGTTCTTC	CATELASSYNEQFF
few	NA	TRBV18	TRBJ1-1	TGTGCCAGCTCACCACGGGCAGGGAGGGACACTGAAGCTTTCTTT	CASSPRAGRDTEAFF
once	TRBD1	TRBV11-2	TRBJ2-3	TGTGCCAGCAGCTCCCCGTGGGACAGACAAATAGGGGATATAACGCAGTATTTT	CASSSPWDRQIGDITQYF
NA	NA	TRBV28	TRBJ2-6	TGTGCCAGCCGCCCCCGGGAAGGGGCCAACGTCCTGACTTTC	CASRPREGANVLTF
NA	NA	TRBV3-1/TRBV3-2	TRBJ1-6	TGTGCCAGCAGCCTACGGGAAGATAATTCACCCCTCCACTTT	CASSLREDNSPLHF
NA	NA	TRBV19	TRBJ1-1	TGTGCCAGTAGTCCAGACAGGATGAACACTGAAGCTTTCTTT	CASSPDRMNTEAFF
NA	TRBD1	TRBV27	TRBJ2-2	TGTGCCAGCAGTTTATCGATGGGGGGGACAGGGCGCAACCGGGAGCTGTTTTTT	CASSLSMGGTGRNRELFF
NA	NA	TRBV27	TRBJ2-1	TGTGCCAGCAGTTTATTGGGGGGCCCTAAGAATGAGCAGTTCTTC	CASSLLGGPKNEQFF
NA	NA	TRBV6-2/TRBV6-3	TRBJ1-1	TGTGCCAGCAGTACATTGCGCAAAGCTTTCTTT	CASSTLRKAFF
NA	TRBD1	TRBV7-8	TRBJ2-6	TGTGCCAGCGGGGGACAGTCCATCTCTGGGGCCAACGTCCTGACTTTC	CASGGQSISGANVLTF
NA	NA	TRBV18	TRBJ1-1	TGTGCCAGCTCACTGTCCACGGACACTGAAGCTTTCTTT	CASSLSTDTEAFF
NA	NA	TRBV27	TRBJ1-2	TGTGCCAGCAGAAATAGGACAGACTATGGCTACACCTTC	CASRNRTDYGYTF
NA	NA	TRBV10-3	TRBJ1-2	TGTGCCATCAGTGAAGGACAAGCAGGCAACAACTATGGCTACACCTTC	CAISEGQAGNNYGYTF
NA	NA	TRBV12-3/TRBV12-4	TRBJ2-2	TGTGCCAGCAGTCCGTACACCGGGGAGCTGTTTTTT	CASSPYTGELFF
NA	NA	TRBV7-2	TRBJ1-5	TGTGCCAGCAGCTTAGTAGGGACTAGCAATCAGCCCCAGCATTTT	CASSLVGTSNQPQHF
NA	TRBD1	TRBV5-1	TRBJ2-7	TGCGCCAGCAGCCGAAACACAGGGGAAGCCGCCGAGCAGTACTTC	CASSRNTGEAAEQYF
NA	NA	TRBV19	TRBJ1-3	TGTGCCAGTAGTATAGAACTTATCTCTGGAAACACCATATATTTT	CASSIELISGNTIYF